The 11 T cell receptor beta chains listed next were all sequenced from one sample in a study of monozygotic twins with inflammatory bowel disease. TCRdb reanalyzed the 5' RACE reads and collapses them to one entry per CDR3 protein, without DNA. Its listing shows fewer than 350,000 distinct CDR3 sequences. Sequenced: blood. The receptor source for this set is a human donor with ulcerative colitis or Crohn's disease, or a healthy co-twin of an affected twin (not recorded which).

V and J are TRBV19 and TRBJ1-3. This CDR3 has 15 amino acids. Germline CDR1 is LNHDA and CDR2 is SQIVND (reference sequence). The chain's CDR3 is CASSTVDLSGNTIYF. Full variable domain (outside the CDR3, taken from reference TRBV19 and TRBJ1-3): DGGITQSPKYLFRKEGQNVTLSCEQNLNHDAMYWYRQDPGQGLRLIYYSQIVNDFQKGDIAEGYSVSREKKESFPLTVTSAQKNPTAFYLCASSTVDLSGNTIYFGEGSWLTVV.

The V gene is TRBV12-3 or TRBV12-4, the J gene TRBJ2-1; absent DNA, TCRdb's TRBD1 call cannot be checked. This CDR3 has 13 residues. CDR3 in amino acids: CASRYDRHNEQFF.

The chain links TRBV5-6 to TRBJ2-2; TCRdb outputs TRBD2, but without DNA this stays unchecked. CDR1 and CDR2 from the germline V gene are SGHDT and YYEEEE. The CDR3 is 16 residues long. CDR3 residues: CASSLLQRGITGELFF.

The rearrangement joins TRBV19 to TRBJ1-1; with no DNA, the TCRdb D assignment of TRBD1 cannot be verified. CDR1 and CDR2 (germline): LNHDA, SQIVND (reference sequence). The CDR3 loop spans 14 amino acids. CDR3 in amino acids: CASSMTRGWAEAFF.

The V gene is TRBV13, the J gene TRBJ1-2; checking the TCRdb D call of TRBD1 is not possible without DNA. The CDR3 has 13 residues. Germline assignment: CDR1 PRHDT and CDR2 FYEKMQ (reference sequence). This CDR3 reads CASSFEGNYGYTF. Variable domain in full (rest from reference TRBV13 and TRBJ1-2): AAGVIQSPRHLIKEKRETATLKCYPIPRHDTVYWYQQGPGQDPQFLISFYEKMQSDKGSIPDRFSAQQFSDYHSELNMSSLELGDSALYFCASSFEGNYGYTFGSGTRLTVV.

This chain uses TRBV27 with TRBJ2-1; without DNA, the TCRdb call of TRBD2 cannot be checked. From germline, CDR1 is MNHEY and CDR2 SMNVEV (reference sequence). The CDR3 extends over 18 amino acids. The CDR3 protein is CASSLRLAGANIHNEQFF.

The chain combines TRBV12-3 or TRBV12-4 with TRBJ2-2; TCRdb returns TRBD1, unconfirmable since there is no DNA. The CDR3 runs 18 residues. Here the CDR3 reads CASTLRASGPKGTGELFF.

The chain couples TRBV7-2 to TRBJ2-1; TCRdb names TRBD2, which stays unverified in the absence of DNA. This CDR3 spans 13 amino acids. Germline CDR1 and CDR2: SGHTA and FQGNSA. The CDR3 region is CASSQRASYEQFF.

The CDR3 protein is CASSAPGLKEGYTF. The chain combines TRBV7-2 with TRBJ1-2. This CDR3 region has 14 residues. Germline lookup yields CDR1 SGHTA and CDR2 FQGNSA.

The chain recombines TRBV11-2 with TRBJ2-5; the TCRdb D gene call, TRBD2, has no DNA to confirm it. Per the germline V gene, CDR1 is SGHAT and CDR2 is FQNNGV. The CDR3 totals 13 residues. The CDR3 sequence: CASSSLDQETQYF.

The chain carries TRBV12-3 or TRBV12-4 and TRBJ2-7; TCRdb selects TRBD1, and the lack of DNA leaves this call unchecked. This CDR3 contains 12 residues. This CDR3 is CASSRDRAEQYF.